The 8 T cell receptor beta chains reported below all come from one sample, sequenced in a study of brain T cells in children with intractable seizures. The assay was immunoSEQ multiplex PCR, and TCRdb's table has in-frame clones only and misses some. The sample carries hundreds of thousands of clones, over 90% recorded once. Time point defined: blood from clinic visit 5 months post-surgery; TSC patient then seizure free. This specimen consisted of peripheral blood, obtained around 5 months after surgery. These receptors came from a boy younger than two with tuberous sclerosis and intractable seizures.

The chain employs TRBV24-1 and TRBJ2-1; D gene ambiguous. CDR3 length: 14 residues. CDR1 and CDR2 (germline): KGHDR, SFDVKD. V dropped 4 bases and J dropped 8 bases, with 14 bases sitting between them. CDR3: CATSDAAKVDEQFF. CDR3 DNA sequence: TGTGCCACCAGTGACGCAGCGAAGGTGGATGAGCAGTTCTTC.

The chain links TRBV9 to TRBJ1-1; 10 bases fit TRBD1. The V segment lost 4 bases and the J segment 4 bases; nucleotides outside the gene matches: 4. Per germline, CDR1 SGDLS and CDR2 YYNGEE. CDR3 length: 14 residues. In DNA form, the CDR3 reads TGTGCCAGCAGCAAGGGACAGGGGTTCACTGAAGCTTTCTTT. Its protein product is CASSKGQGFTEAFF. The variable domain in full, with the rest retrieved from reference TRBV9 and TRBJ1-1, is DSGVTQTPKHLITATGQRVTLRCSPRSGDLSVYWYQQSLDQGLQFLIQYYNGEERAKGNILERFSAQQFPDLHSELNLSSLELGDSALYFCASSKGQGFTEAFFGQGTRLTVV.

The rearrangement joins TRBV5-1 to TRBJ2-3; the match to TRBD2 covers 14 bases. This CDR3 contains 21 residues. The ends lost 4 bases at V and 0 bases at J; junction bases unmatched: 16. Germline V gene sequence: CDR1 SGHRS, CDR2 YFSETQ. For the CDR3, the DNA is TGCGCCAGCAGCGGTTCCGGGACTAGCGGGGGCCTACTTTTTAGCACAGATACGCAGTATTTT. This codes for CASSGSGTSGGLLFSTDTQYF. Full variable domain (missing parts from reference TRBV5-1 and TRBJ2-3): KAGVTQTPRYLIKTRGQQVTLSCSPISGHRSVSWYQQTPGQGLQFLFEYFSETQRNKGNFPGRFSGRQFSNSRSEMNVSTLELGDSALYLCASSGSGTSGGLLFSTDTQYFGPGTRLTVL.

V is TRBV7-2 and J is TRBJ2-7; D is unclear. Germline-derived CDR1 and CDR2 are SGHTA and FQGNSA. V gave up 5 bases and J gave up 2 bases, with 10 bases separating them. The CDR3 runs to 13 residues. The CDR3, as DNA: TGTGCCAGCAGCACAAACCCCACCTACGAGCAGTACTTC. This encodes CASSTNPTYEQYF.

CDR3 sequence reads: CASSSGQGNTEAFF. CDR3 DNA: TGTGCCAGCAGCTCCGGACAGGGGAACACTGAAGCTTTCTTT. The chain uses TRBV7-3 and TRBJ1-1, with 8 bases lining up with TRBD1. The germline CDR1 and CDR2 sequences are SGHTA and FQGTGA. The CDR3 is 14 residues long. Trimming cost V 4 bases and J 1 base; bases outside gene matches: 2.

The genes are TRBV30 and TRBJ1-2; possible D gene TRBD1, 6 bases. V gave up 4 bases and J gave up 1 base, with 13 bases separating them. CDR1 GTSNPN and CDR2 SVGIG come from the germline V gene (reference sequence). This CDR3 is 14 amino acids long. CDR3 sequence: CAWNQGSYNYGYTF. The DNA of the CDR3 is TGTGCCTGGAATCAGGGGTCATATAACTATGGCTACACCTTC.

The chain uses TRBV19 and TRBJ2-7, with a tentative D call TRBD2 (6 bases). The CDR3 loop spans 14 amino acids. The V and J ends lost 5 bases and 7 bases respectively, with 18 bases between them. Germline CDR1 reads LNHDA; CDR2 reads SQIVND (reference sequence). The CDR3 here is CASSLGLSSGEQYF. The DNA of the CDR3 is TGTGCCAGTAGTTTGGGACTTAGTTCGGGGGAGCAGTACTTC.

This chain uses TRBV2 with TRBJ1-5, with 11 bases aligning to TRBD1. This CDR3 is 16 amino acids long. CDR1 SNHLY and CDR2 FYNNEI come from the germline V gene. Trimming cost V 6 bases and J 3 bases; bases outside gene matches: 7. The CDR3 is CASRNPGQGVNQPQHF. In DNA form, the CDR3 reads TGTGCCAGCAGGAACCCGGGACAGGGGGTCAATCAGCCCCAGCATTTT. Based on the CDR3 plus reference TRBV2 and TRBJ1-5, the full variable domain is EPEVTQTPSHQVTQMGQEVILRCVPISNHLYFYWYRQILGQKVEFLVSFYNNEISEKSEIFDDQFSVERPDGSNFTLKIRSTKLEDSAMYFCASRNPGQGVNQPQHFGDGTRLSIL.